Given below is one T cell receptor (beta chain) in context. The data were obtained in a study of blood T cell repertoires in COVID-19. Study information: Italy, Spain and the United States were the sources of the convalescent and acute COVID-19 samples. PBMCs, B-cell-depleted T cells, or T cells were the source of the cDNA or gDNA that made up the material.

J gave up 9 bases and V 6 bases, and 7 bases lay outside the gene matches. CDR1 LNHDA and CDR2 SQIVND come from the germline V gene (reference sequence). The CDR3 is made up of 15 amino acids. Those enrolled in Seattle joined during active infection and were followed longitudinally afterward. The table came from immunoSEQ multiplex PCR; TCRdb's copy has only in-frame clones and leaves some out. The data show some 180,000 clones, over 80% seen once. The chain joins TRBV19 to TRBJ2-1; the match to TRBD2 covers 14 bases. Source material: peripheral blood. This receptor was identified in a woman aged 80 or older with COVID-19, enrolled during active disease. The CDR3 bases are TGTGCCAGTAGCACGACTAGCGGGAGGGGAGTTGAGCAGTTCTTC. Its translation is CASSTTSGRGVEQFF.